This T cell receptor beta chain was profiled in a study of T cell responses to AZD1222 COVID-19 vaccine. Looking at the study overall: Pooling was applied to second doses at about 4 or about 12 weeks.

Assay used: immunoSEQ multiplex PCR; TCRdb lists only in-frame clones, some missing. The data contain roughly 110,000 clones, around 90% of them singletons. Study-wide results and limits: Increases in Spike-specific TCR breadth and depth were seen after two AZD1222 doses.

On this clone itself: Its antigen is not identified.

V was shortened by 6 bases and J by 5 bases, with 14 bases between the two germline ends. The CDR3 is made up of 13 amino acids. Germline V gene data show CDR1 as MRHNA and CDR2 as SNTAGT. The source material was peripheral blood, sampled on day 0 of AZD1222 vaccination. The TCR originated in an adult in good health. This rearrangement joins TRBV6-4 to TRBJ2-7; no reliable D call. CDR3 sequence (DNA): TGTGCCAGCAGCCGACGGCCAGAGGACGAGCAGTACTTC. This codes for CASSRRPEDEQYF.